What follows are 21 T cell receptor beta chains derived from one specimen sequenced in a study of blood T cell repertoires in COVID-19. Profiled with immunoSEQ multiplex PCR; TCRdb holds only in-frame clones, not every one. The sample has roughly 100,000 clones, about 87% seen once; the top ten hold 10% to 15%. The material sequenced was peripheral blood. All receptors come from a human donor in a cohort sampled during active or convalescent COVID-19.

The table lists this clone with a count of one. The V gene is TRBV19, the J gene TRBJ1-1; 12 bases fit TRBD1. This CDR3 region has 19 residues. With V trimmed by 5 bases and J by 1 base, 14 bases remained unmatched. CDR1 LNHDA and CDR2 SQIVND come from the germline V gene (reference sequence). The CDR3 DNA reads as TGTGCCAGTAGTCGGTGGTCCCGGGACAGGGGGCGAGCGAACACTGAAGCTTTCTTT. Protein product: CASSRWSRDRGRANTEAFF.

The chain couples TRBV2 to TRBJ1-6, with TRBD1 as a possible D gene (5 bases). V shed 2 bases and J shed 9 bases, with 14 bases lying between them. The CDR3 is 15 residues long. Germline CDR1 is SNHLY and CDR2 is FYNNEI. The CDR3 here is CASSEQGGGISPLHF. CDR3 coding DNA: TGTGCCAGCAGTGAACAGGGAGGAGGAATTTCACCCCTCCACTTT.

The V gene is TRBV12-3 or TRBV12-4, the J gene TRBJ1-2; D possibly corresponds to TRBD1 (6 bases). Trimming stripped 6 bases from V and 4 bases from J, with 12 bases between. The CDR3 loop spans 13 amino acids. The CDR3 nucleotides are TGTGCCAGCAGCCGCCCAGGGGTCTATGGCTACACCTTC. Translating gives CASSRPGVYGYTF.

The chain has TRBV7-2 and TRBJ2-7, with D possibly matching TRBD2 (5 bases). The CDR3 is made up of 16 amino acids. The germline V and J ends were trimmed by 4 bases and 4 bases, with 20 bases remaining between them. The germline V gene encodes CDR1 SGHTA and CDR2 FQGNSA. In nucleotides, the CDR3 is TGTGCCAGCAGCTCACGACCGGGGTTAAGGAATTACGAGCAGTACTTC. It is translated as CASSSRPGLRNYEQYF.

This clone was seen ten or more times. The V call is TRBV10-1, the J call TRBJ1-1; D possibly corresponds to TRBD1 (5 bases). Germline V gives CDR1 WNHNN, CDR2 SYGVQD (reference sequence). Trimming took off 10 bases at V and 2 bases at J, with 14 bases between the two ends. The CDR3 contains 13 residues. DNA for the CDR3: TGCGCCACCTACACAGGAGTCAACACTGAAGCTTTCTTT. It specifies CATYTGVNTEAFF.

The chain uses TRBV5-1 and TRBJ2-7; 7 nucleotides match TRBD2. Unmatched junction bases numbered 12, after V lost 5 bases and J lost 4 bases. Germline V CDR1 and CDR2: SGHRS, YFSETQ. The CDR3 is 15 residues long. This CDR3 is CASRIASGNLYEQYF. CDR3 DNA sequence: TGCGCCAGCAGGATAGCGAGCGGGAACTTATACGAGCAGTACTTC.

V is TRBV18 and J is TRBJ2-3, with a tentative D call TRBD2 (5 bases). Trimming left V 3 bases short and J 2 bases short, with 6 bases between. The CDR3 consists of 13 residues. The germline gives CDR1 KGHSH, CDR2 LQKENI. This chain's CDR3 is CASSPGVTDTQYF. The CDR3 DNA is TGTGCCAGCTCACCGGGAGTCACAGATACGCAGTATTTT.

V usage is TRBV3-1 (or the pseudogene TRBV3-2) and J usage is TRBJ2-3; perhaps TRBD1 as D (6 bases). V was pared by 3 bases and J by 1 base, with 14 bases between. CDR3 length: 16 residues. Germline CDR1 reads LGHDT; CDR2 reads YNNKEL (reference sequence). The CDR3 nucleotides are TGTGCCAGCAGCCATCCCGGCGAGGGGGGCACAGATACGCAGTATTTT. It specifies CASSHPGEGGTDTQYF.

The chain uses TRBV4-2 and TRBJ1-2, with unresolved D. V lost 4 bases to trimming and J lost 4 bases, with 13 bases between them. This CDR3 is 14 amino acids long. CDR1 LGHNA and CDR2 YNFKEQ come from the germline V gene. The DNA of the CDR3 is TGTGCCAGCAGCCCGCGAGGGAGAGGCTATGGCTACACCTTC. Amino acids: CASSPRGRGYGYTF.

This clone was detected only a few times. This chain uses TRBV28 with TRBJ1-5, with 9 bases fitting TRBD1. CDR1 and CDR2 (germline): MDHEN, SYDVKM. CDR3 size: 15 residues. Losses at the gene ends were 8 bases for V and 4 bases for J; bases not matched to a gene: 9. In DNA, the CDR3 is TGTGCCAGCGCCACGGACAGGGGACGTAATCAGCCCCAGCATTTT. Amino acid sequence: CASATDRGRNQPQHF. Based on the CDR3 plus reference TRBV28 and TRBJ1-5, the full variable domain is DVKVTQSSRYLVKRTGEKVFLECVQDMDHENMFWYRQDPGLGLRLIYFSYDVKMKEKGDIPEGYSVSREKKERFSLILESASTNQTSMYLCASATDRGRNQPQHFGDGTRLSIL.

This rearrangement joins TRBV6-4 to TRBJ2-2; no reliable D call. Trimming pared 4 bases from V and 2 bases from J, leaving 5 bases between. From germline, CDR1 is MRHNA and CDR2 SNTAGT. The CDR3 contains 13 residues. The CDR3 protein is CASSVSNTGELFF. The CDR3, as DNA: TGTGCCAGCAGTGTTAGCAACACCGGGGAGCTGTTTTTT.

The rearrangement joins TRBV5-1 to TRBJ2-7, with 8 bases identical to TRBD1. Germline CDR1 SGHRS, CDR2 YFSETQ. This CDR3 is built from 14 residues. V shed 5 bases, J shed 1 base, and the junction held 5 bases outside the gene matches. The CDR3 loop is CASRERQGSYEQYF. Here the CDR3 DNA reads TGCGCCAGCAGAGAACGACAGGGGTCCTACGAGCAGTACTTC. The full variable domain, rest sourced from reference TRBV5-1 and TRBJ2-7, is KAGVTQTPRYLIKTRGQQVTLSCSPISGHRSVSWYQQTPGQGLQFLFEYFSETQRNKGNFPGRFSGRQFSNSRSEMNVSTLELGDSALYLCASRERQGSYEQYFGPGTRLTVT.

This clone was detected only once. The chain uses TRBV10-1 and TRBJ2-5, with D possibly matching TRBD1 (5 bases). The V end was cut by 5 bases, the J end by 4 bases, with 11 bases between. Germline CDR1 reads WNHNN; CDR2 reads SYGVQD (reference sequence). The CDR3 runs 13 residues. The CDR3 sequence is CASSSRRGETQYF. In DNA form, the CDR3 reads TGCGCCAGCAGTTCTAGAAGGGGAGAGACCCAGTACTTC.

The chain joins TRBV22-1 to TRBJ2-7; the table's D call TRBD1 went unverified against the DNA. TRBV22-1 constitutes a pseudogene. There are 16 residues in the CDR3. CDR3 loop: CPGSSHRGTECHEQYF. CDR3 DNA sequence: TGTCCTGGGAGCTCGCACAGAGGGACAGAGTGCCACGAGCAGTACTTC.

This clone was observed a single time. The genes are TRBV6-6 and TRBJ2-5, with D maybe TRBD2 (6 bases). Between the trimmed V and J ends, which lost 6 bases and 7 bases, there was a span of 21 bases. This CDR3 has 15 residues. CDR1 is MNHNY, CDR2 SVGAGI, per germline (reference sequence). CDR3 sequence: CASRDMTGIGGTQYF. The CDR3 region has the DNA TGTGCCAGCAGGGACATGACCGGGATCGGGGGGACCCAGTACTTC.

This clone was picked up one time. The chain has TRBV28 and TRBJ1-2; 7 nucleotides align to TRBD1. Germline trimming cut 3 bases from V and 6 bases from J; bases unmatched to any gene: 7. CDR1 is MDHEN and CDR2 is SYDVKM in the germline V gene. This CDR3 has 14 residues. The CDR3 coding sequence is TGTGCCAGCAGTTTCCCAGGGGGATTGGATGGCTACACCTTC. Protein: CASSFPGGLDGYTF.

The rearrangement joins TRBV6-2 or TRBV6-3 to TRBJ2-7, with D unresolved. The V gene's germline CDR1 is MNHEY and CDR2 SVGEGT. This CDR3 region has 11 residues. V lost 5 bases and J 9 bases, leaving 11 bases between the germline ends. CDR3 amino acids: CASSHRQGQYF. CDR3 nucleotide sequence: TGTGCCAGCAGTCACAGACAAGGGCAGTACTTC.

The rearrangement links TRBV6-5 to TRBJ1-5, with 8 nucleotides matching TRBD1. V shed 8 bases and J 2 bases; nucleotides not matched to a gene: 8. The CDR3 has 15 amino acids. Germline loops: CDR1 MNHEY, CDR2 SVGAGI. The CDR3 DNA reads as TGTGCCAGCTCGGAACAGGGGGTAGGCAATCAGCCCCAGCATTTT. Protein: CASSEQGVGNQPQHF.

The rearrangement links TRBV30 to TRBJ1-1, with D uncertain. Looked up from germline, CDR1 is GTSNPN and CDR2 is SVGIG (reference sequence). This CDR3 region has 13 residues. Trimming shortened V by 0 bases and J by 1 base, and 6 bases separated the two germline ends. The CDR3 DNA sequence: TGTGCCTGGAGTGTCACAGAGAACACTGAAGCTTTCTTT. It codes for CAWSVTENTEAFF.

The V call is TRBV15, the J call TRBJ1-5, with D unresolved. The V end lost 2 bases, the J end lost 3 bases, and 14 bases lay between the germline ends. This CDR3 region has 16 residues. Germline values: CDR1 LNHNV, CDR2 YYDKDF (reference sequence). The CDR3 spells CATSRKPSLANQPQHF. CDR3 DNA sequence: TGTGCCACCAGCAGAAAGCCTAGCTTGGCCAATCAGCCCCAGCATTTT.

The chain joins TRBV23-1 to TRBJ2-3; 16 bases fit TRBD2. TRBV23-1 counts as an open reading frame of uncertain function. Trimming at V came to 4 bases and at J to 1 base, leaving 5 bases not matched to a gene. This CDR3 spans 18 amino acids. The CDR3 nucleotides are TGCGCCAGCAGTCCACAGGGACTAGCGGGGGGGGGCACAGATACGCAGTATTTT. This sequence encodes CASSPQGLAGGGTDTQYF.